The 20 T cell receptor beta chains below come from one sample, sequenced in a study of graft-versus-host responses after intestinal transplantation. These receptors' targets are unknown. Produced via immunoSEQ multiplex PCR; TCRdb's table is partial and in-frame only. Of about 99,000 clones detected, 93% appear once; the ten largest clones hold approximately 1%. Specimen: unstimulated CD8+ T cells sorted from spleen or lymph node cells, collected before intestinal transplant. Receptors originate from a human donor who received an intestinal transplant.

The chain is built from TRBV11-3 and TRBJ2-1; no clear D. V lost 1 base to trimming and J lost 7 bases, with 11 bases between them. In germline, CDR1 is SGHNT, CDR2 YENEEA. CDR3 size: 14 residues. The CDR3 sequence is CASSLGPGSNEQFF. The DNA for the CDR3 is TGTGCCAGCAGCTTAGGGCCAGGTAGTAATGAGCAGTTCTTC.

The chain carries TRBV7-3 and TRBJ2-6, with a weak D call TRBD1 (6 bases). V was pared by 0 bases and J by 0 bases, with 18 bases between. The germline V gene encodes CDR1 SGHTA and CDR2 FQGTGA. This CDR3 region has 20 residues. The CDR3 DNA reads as TGTGCCAGCAGCTTAACCTATGCCGACAGGTTAAGCTCTGGGGCCAACGTCCTGACTTTC. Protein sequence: CASSLTYADRLSSGANVLTF.

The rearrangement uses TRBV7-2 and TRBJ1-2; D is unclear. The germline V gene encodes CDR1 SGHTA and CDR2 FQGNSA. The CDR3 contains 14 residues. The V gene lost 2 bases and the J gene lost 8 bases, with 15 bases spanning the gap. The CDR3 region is CASSLLWVPSGYTF. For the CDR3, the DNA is TGTGCCAGCAGCTTATTATGGGTTCCCTCGGGCTACACCTTC.

The CDR3 bases are TGCGCCAGCAGCTTGGGTTGGGGGGGGAACACTGAAGCTTTCTTT. Protein product: CASSLGWGGNTEAFF. The chain couples TRBV5-1 to TRBJ1-1, with D tentatively TRBD1 (5 bases). V was shortened by 0 bases and J by 1 base, with 10 bases between the two germline ends. The germline CDR1 and CDR2 sequences are SGHRS and YFSETQ. The CDR3 length is 15 residues.

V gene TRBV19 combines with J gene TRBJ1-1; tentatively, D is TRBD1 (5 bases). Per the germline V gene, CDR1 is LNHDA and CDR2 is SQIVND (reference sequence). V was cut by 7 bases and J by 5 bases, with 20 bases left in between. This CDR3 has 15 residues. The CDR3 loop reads CASTQPGGGWTEAFF. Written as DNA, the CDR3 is TGTGCCAGTACCCAGCCCGGGGGAGGGTGGACTGAAGCTTTCTTT.

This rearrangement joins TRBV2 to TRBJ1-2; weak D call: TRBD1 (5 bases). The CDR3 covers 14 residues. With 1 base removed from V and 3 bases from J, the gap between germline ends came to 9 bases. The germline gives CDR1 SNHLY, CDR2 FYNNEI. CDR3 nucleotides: TGTGCCAGCAGTGAAGGACAGATTTACTATGGCTACACCTTC. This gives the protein CASSEGQIYYGYTF. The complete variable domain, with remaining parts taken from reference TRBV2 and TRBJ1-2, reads EPEVTQTPSHQVTQMGQEVILRCVPISNHLYFYWYRQILGQKVEFLVSFYNNEISEKSEIFDDQFSVERPDGSNFTLKIRSTKLEDSAMYFCASSEGQIYYGYTFGSGTRLTVV.

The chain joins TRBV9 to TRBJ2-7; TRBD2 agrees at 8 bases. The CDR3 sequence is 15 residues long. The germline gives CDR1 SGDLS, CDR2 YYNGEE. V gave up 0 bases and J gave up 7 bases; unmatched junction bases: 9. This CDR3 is CASSVGSGGNWEQYF. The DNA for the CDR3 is TGTGCCAGCAGCGTAGGAAGCGGGGGAAATTGGGAGCAGTACTTC.

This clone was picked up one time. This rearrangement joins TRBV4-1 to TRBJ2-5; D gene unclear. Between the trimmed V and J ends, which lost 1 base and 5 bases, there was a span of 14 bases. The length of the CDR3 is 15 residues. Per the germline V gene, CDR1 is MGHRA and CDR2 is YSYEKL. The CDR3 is CASSQGPDPLETQYF. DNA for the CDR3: TGCGCCAGCAGCCAAGGGCCCGATCCTCTGGAGACCCAGTACTTC.

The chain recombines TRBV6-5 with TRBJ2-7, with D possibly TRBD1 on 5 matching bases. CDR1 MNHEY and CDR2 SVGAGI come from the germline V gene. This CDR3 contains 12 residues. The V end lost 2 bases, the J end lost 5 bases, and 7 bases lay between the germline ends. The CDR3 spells CASSYAGNEQYF. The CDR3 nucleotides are TGTGCCAGCAGTTACGCAGGGAACGAGCAGTACTTC.

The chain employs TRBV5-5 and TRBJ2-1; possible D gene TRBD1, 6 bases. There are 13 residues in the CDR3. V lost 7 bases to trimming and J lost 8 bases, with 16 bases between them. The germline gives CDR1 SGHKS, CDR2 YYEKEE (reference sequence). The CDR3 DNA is TGTGCCAGCGAAACGGACAGATGGGATGAGCAGTTCTTC. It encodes CASETDRWDEQFF.

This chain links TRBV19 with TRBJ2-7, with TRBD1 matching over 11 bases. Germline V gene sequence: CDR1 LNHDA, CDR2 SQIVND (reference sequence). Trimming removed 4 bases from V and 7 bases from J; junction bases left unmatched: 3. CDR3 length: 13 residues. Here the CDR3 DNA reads TGTGCCAGTAGTACCGGGACAGGGGGTGAGCAGTACTTC. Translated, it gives CASSTGTGGEQYF.

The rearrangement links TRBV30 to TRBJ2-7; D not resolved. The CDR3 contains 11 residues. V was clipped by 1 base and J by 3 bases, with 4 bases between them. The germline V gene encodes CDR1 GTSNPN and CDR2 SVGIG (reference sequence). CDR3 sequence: CAWSAIYEQYF. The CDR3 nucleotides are TGTGCCTGGAGTGCTATCTACGAGCAGTACTTC.

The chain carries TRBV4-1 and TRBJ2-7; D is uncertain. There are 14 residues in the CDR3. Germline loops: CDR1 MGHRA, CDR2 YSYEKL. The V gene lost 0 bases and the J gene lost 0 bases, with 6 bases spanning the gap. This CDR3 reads CASSQDLSSYEQYF. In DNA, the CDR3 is TGCGCCAGCAGCCAAGATCTGAGCTCCTACGAGCAGTACTTC.

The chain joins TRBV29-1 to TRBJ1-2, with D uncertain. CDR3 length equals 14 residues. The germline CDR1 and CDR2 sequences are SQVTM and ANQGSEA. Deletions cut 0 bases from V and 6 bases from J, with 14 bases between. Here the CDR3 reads CSVEDERRGDGYTF. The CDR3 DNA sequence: TGCAGCGTTGAAGATGAAAGGCGTGGGGATGGCTACACCTTC. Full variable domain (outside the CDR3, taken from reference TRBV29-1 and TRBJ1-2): SAVISQKPSRDICQRGTSLTIQCQVDSQVTMMFWYRQQPGQSLTLIATANQGSEATYESGFVIDKFPISRPNLTFSTLTVSNMSPEDSSIYLCSVEDERRGDGYTFGSGTRLTVV.

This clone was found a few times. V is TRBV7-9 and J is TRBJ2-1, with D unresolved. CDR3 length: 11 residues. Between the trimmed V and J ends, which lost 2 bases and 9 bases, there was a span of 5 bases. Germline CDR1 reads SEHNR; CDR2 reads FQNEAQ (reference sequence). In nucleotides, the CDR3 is TGTGCCAGCAGCTTAACGCCTGAGCAGTTCTTC. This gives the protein CASSLTPEQFF. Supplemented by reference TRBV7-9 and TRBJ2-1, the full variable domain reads DTGVSQNPRHKITKRGQNVTFRCDPISEHNRLYWYRQTLGQGPEFLTYFQNEAQLEKSRLLSDRFSAERPKGSFSTLEIQRTEQGDSAMYLCASSLTPEQFFGPGTRLTVL.

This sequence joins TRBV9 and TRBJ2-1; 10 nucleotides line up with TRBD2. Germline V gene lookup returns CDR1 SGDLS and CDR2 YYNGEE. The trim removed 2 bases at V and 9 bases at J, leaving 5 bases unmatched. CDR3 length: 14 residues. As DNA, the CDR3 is TGTGCCAGCAGCGTCCAGCGGGGGGGCGCTGAGCAGTTCTTC. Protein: CASSVQRGGAEQFF.

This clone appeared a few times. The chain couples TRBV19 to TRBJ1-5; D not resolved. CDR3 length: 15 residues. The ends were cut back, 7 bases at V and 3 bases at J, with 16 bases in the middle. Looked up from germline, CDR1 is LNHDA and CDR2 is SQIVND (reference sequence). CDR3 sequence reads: CASTLRAVDNQPQHF. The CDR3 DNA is TGTGCCAGTACCTTAAGGGCCGTTGACAATCAGCCCCAGCATTTT. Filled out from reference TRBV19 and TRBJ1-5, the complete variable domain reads DGGITQSPKYLFRKEGQNVTLSCEQNLNHDAMYWYRQDPGQGLRLIYYSQIVNDFQKGDIAEGYSVSREKKESFPLTVTSAQKNPTAFYLCASTLRAVDNQPQHFGDGTRLSIL.

CDR3 sequence reads: CSVIKGAAFF. In DNA form, the CDR3 reads TGCAGCGTAATCAAGGGGGCAGCTTTCTTT. J is TRBJ1-1 and V is TRBV29-1, with TRBD1 matching over 7 bases. Germline loops: CDR1 SQVTM, CDR2 ANQGSEA. The CDR3 covers 10 residues. Losses at the gene ends were 6 bases for V and 10 bases for J; bases not matched to a gene: 5.

The DNA for the CDR3 is TGTGCCAGCAGCTTAGAGGGGGGCACCCTTAATTCACCCCTCCACTTT. This gives the protein CASSLEGGTLNSPLHF. This chain uses TRBV11-2 with TRBJ1-6; tentatively, D is TRBD1 (6 bases). This CDR3 is built from 16 residues. Deletions cut 0 bases from V and 6 bases from J, with 12 bases between. Looked up from germline, CDR1 is SGHAT and CDR2 is FQNNGV.

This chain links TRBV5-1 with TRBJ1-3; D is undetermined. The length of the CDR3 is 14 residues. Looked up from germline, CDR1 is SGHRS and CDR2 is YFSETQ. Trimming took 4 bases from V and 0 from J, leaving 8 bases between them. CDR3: CASSGPSSGNTIYF. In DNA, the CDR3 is TGCGCCAGCAGCGGGCCTAGCTCTGGAAACACCATATATTTT.